The clone carrying this TCR beta chain came up a few times. This entry is derived from a study of beta chain features in type 1 diabetes. The ends lost 7 bases at V and 0 bases at J; junction bases unmatched: 7. In germline, CDR1 is MNHEY, CDR2 SMNVEV (reference sequence). The CDR3 extends over 15 amino acids. The investigators reverse transcribed all of the isolated RNA, so they sequenced expressed TCRB transcripts. Some clones are missing from TCRdb's copy, which holds only in-frame ones; the method was immunoSEQ multiplex PCR. This sample has about 250,000 clones; 13% to 15% occur once, and the top ten carry more than 0.02%. Purity above 95% was achieved in all sorted populations.

The genes are TRBV27 and TRBJ2-7, with 9 bases identical to TRBD2. The clonotype originates from a woman aged 40 to 55 in good health. Sequenced sample: naive CD4+ T cells from blood. This CDR3 reads CASTTAGGLSYEQYF. CDR3 bases: TGTGCCAGCACGACGGCGGGGGGGCTCTCCTACGAGCAGTACTTC.